This paragraph covers one T cell receptor beta chain sequence. Its specificity is unknown. This record belongs to a study of early T cells in non-severe SARS-CoV-2 infection. Study-wide points: VDJdb matching, biased toward anti-spike CD8 responses, missed private and CD4 specificities.

TCRdb passed the 5' RACE reads through MiXCR, listing each CDR3 protein once. The top ten clones hold less than 3.5% of a sample with tens of thousands of distinct CDR3 sequences, 9.5% to 15% of them seen once. The germline CDR1 and CDR2 sequences are SGHTA and FQGNSA. This CDR3 has 15 amino acids. Trimming left V 5 bases short and J 5 bases short, with 18 bases between. Specimen: whole blood, collected at baseline. V usage is TRBV7-2 and J usage is TRBJ2-5; D might be TRBD2 (7 bases). The TCR comes from an adult who was a healthcare worker with PCR-confirmed SARS-CoV-2 infection or an uninfected control (not recorded which). CDR3 region: CASSLRGAYEETQYF. As DNA, the CDR3 is TGTGCCAGCAGCCTCCGGGGGGCCTACGAGGAGACCCAGTACTTC.